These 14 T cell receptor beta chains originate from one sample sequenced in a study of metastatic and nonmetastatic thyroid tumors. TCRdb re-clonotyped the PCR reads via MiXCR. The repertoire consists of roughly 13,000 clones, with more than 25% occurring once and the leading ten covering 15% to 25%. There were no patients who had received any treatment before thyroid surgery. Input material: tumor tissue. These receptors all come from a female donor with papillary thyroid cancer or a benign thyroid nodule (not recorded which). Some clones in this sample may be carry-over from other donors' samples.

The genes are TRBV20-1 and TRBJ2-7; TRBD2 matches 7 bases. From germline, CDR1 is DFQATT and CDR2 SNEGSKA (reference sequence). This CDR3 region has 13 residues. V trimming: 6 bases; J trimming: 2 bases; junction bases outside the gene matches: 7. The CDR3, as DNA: TGCAGTGCGAGCGGACGGGGGGCCTACGAGCAGTACTTC. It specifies CSASGRGAYEQYF.

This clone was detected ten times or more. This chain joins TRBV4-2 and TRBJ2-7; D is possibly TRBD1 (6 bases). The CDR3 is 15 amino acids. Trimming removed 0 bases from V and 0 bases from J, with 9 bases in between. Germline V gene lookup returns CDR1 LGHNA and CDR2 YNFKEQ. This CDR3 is CASSQDTGSSYEQYF. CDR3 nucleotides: TGTGCCAGCAGCCAAGATACAGGGAGCTCCTACGAGCAGTACTTC.

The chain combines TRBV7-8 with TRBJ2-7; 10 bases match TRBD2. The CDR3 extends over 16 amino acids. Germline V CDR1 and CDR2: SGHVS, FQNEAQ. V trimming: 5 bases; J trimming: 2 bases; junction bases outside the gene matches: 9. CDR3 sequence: CASSPYSGGITYEQYF. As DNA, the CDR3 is TGTGCCAGCAGCCCCTATAGCGGGGGGATTACCTACGAGCAGTACTTC.

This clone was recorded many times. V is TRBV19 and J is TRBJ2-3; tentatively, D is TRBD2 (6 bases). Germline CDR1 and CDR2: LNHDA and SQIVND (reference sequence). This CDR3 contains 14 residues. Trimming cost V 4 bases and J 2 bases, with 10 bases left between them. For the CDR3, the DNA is TGTGCCAGTAGTAGGGCGGGATCCACAGATACGCAGTATTTT. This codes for CASSRAGSTDTQYF.

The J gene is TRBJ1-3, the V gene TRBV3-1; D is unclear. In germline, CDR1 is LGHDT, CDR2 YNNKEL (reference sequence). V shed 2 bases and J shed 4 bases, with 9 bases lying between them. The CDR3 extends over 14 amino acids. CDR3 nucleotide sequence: TGTGCCAGCAGCCAACAGTCAGTAGGAAACACCATATATTTT. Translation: CASSQQSVGNTIYF.

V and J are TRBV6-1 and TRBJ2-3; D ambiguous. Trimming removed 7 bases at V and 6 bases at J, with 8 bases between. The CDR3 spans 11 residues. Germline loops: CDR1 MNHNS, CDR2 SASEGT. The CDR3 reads CASTLGDTQYF. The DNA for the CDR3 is TGTGCCAGCACCCTTGGGGATACGCAGTATTTT.

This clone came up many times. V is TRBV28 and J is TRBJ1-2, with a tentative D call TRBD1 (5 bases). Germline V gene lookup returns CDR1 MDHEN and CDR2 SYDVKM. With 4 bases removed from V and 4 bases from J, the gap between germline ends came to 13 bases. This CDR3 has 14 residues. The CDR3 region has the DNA TGTGCCAGCAGTTATTTACAGGTTTCCTATGGCTACACCTTC. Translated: CASSYLQVSYGYTF.

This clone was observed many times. The chain's CDR3 is CASSPDRGNEKLFF. CDR3 sequence (DNA): TGTGCCAGCAGTCCGGACAGGGGGAATGAAAAACTGTTTTTT. The chain is built from TRBV6-1 and TRBJ1-4; TRBD1 aligns across 10 bases. This CDR3 contains 14 residues. CDR1 and CDR2 (germline): MNHNS, SASEGT. After removal of 5 bases from V and 5 bases from J, the junction contained 2 bases not matched to a gene.

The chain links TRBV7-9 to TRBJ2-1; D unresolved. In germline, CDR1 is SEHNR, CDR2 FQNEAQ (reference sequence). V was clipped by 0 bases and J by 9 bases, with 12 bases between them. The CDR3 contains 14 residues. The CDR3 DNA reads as TGTGCCAGCAGCTTAGCTGTGTCAAAAAGTGAGCAGTTCTTC. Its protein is CASSLAVSKSEQFF.

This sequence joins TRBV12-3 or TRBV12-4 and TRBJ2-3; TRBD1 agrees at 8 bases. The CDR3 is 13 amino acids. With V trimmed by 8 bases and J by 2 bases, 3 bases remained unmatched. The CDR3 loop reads CASQGAITDTQYF. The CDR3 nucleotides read TGTGCCAGCCAGGGGGCCATCACAGATACGCAGTATTTT.

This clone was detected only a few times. As DNA, the CDR3 is TGTGCCAGCAGTCCGCTGGACAGTGAAGCTTTCTTT. Encoded protein: CASSPLDSEAFF. The V and J genes are TRBV28 and TRBJ1-1; the D gene is possibly TRBD1 (6 bases). This CDR3 contains 12 residues. V dropped 5 bases and J dropped 7 bases, with 11 bases sitting between them. Germline assignment: CDR1 MDHEN and CDR2 SYDVKM.

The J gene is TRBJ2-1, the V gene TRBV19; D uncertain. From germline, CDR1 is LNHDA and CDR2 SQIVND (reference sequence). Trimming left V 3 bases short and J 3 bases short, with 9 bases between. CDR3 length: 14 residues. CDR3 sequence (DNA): TGTGCCAGTAGTATCCCCCACTTCTACAATGAGCAGTTCTTC. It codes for CASSIPHFYNEQFF. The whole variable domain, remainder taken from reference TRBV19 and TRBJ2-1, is DGGITQSPKYLFRKEGQNVTLSCEQNLNHDAMYWYRQDPGQGLRLIYYSQIVNDFQKGDIAEGYSVSREKKESFPLTVTSAQKNPTAFYLCASSIPHFYNEQFFGPGTRLTVL.

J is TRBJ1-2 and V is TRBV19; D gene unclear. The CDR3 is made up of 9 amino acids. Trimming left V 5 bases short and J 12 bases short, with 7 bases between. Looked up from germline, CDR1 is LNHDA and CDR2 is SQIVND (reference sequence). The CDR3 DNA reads TGTGCCAGTAGTCCCCCCGACACCTTC. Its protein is CASSPPDTF. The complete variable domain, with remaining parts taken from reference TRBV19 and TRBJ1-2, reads DGGITQSPKYLFRKEGQNVTLSCEQNLNHDAMYWYRQDPGQGLRLIYYSQIVNDFQKGDIAEGYSVSREKKESFPLTVTSAQKNPTAFYLCASSPPDTFGSGTRLTVV.

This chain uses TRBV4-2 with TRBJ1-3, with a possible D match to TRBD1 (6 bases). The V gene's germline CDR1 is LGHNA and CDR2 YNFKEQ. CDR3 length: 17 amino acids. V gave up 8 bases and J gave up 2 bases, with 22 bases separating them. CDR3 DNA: TGTGCCAGCGGATCGCCTCACTCTGCAGGGGCTGGAAACACCATATATTTT. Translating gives CASGSPHSAGAGNTIYF.